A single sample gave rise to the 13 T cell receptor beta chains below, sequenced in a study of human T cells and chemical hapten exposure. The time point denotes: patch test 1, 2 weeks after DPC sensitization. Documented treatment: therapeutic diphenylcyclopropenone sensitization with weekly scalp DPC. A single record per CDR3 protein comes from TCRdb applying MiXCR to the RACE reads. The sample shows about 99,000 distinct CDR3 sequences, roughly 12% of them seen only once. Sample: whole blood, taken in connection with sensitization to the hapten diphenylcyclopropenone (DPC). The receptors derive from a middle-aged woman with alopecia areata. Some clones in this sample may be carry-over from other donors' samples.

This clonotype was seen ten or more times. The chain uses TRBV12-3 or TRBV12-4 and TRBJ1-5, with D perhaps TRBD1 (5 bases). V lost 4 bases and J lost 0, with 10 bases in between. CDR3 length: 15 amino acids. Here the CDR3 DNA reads TGTGCCAGCAGTTGGGGGACCGATAGCAATCAGCCCCAGCATTTT. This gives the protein CASSWGTDSNQPQHF.

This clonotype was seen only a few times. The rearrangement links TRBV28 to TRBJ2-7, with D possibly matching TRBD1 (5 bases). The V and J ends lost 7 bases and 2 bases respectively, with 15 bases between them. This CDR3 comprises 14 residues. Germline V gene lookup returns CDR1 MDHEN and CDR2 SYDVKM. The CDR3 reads CASKPRPGPYEQYF. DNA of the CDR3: TGTGCCAGCAAGCCCCGGCCAGGGCCCTACGAGCAGTACTTC.

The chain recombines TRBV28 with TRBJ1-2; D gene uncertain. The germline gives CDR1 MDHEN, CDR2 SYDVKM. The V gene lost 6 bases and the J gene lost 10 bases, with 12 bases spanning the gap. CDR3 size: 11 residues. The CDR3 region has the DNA TGTGCCAGCAGGAATTTGGCCCCCTACACCTTC. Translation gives CASRNLAPYTF.

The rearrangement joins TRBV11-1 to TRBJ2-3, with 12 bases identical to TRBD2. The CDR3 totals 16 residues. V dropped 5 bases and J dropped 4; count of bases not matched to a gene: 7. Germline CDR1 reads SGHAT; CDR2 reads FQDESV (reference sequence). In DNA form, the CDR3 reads TGTGCCAGCAGCGCGGGACTAGCGGGCCTATCAGATACGCAGTATTTT. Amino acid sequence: CASSAGLAGLSDTQYF.

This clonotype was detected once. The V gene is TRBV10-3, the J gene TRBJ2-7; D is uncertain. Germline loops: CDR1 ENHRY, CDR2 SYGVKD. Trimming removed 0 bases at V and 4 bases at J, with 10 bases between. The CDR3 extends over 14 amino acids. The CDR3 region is CAISESSHSYEQYF. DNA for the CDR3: TGTGCCATCAGTGAGTCGTCCCATAGTTACGAGCAGTACTTC.

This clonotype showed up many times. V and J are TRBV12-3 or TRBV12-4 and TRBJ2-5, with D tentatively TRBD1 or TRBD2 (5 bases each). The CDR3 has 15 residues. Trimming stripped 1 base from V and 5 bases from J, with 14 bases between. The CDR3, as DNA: TGTGCCAGCAGTTTAGTAGCGACGGGACCGGAGACCCAGTACTTC. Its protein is CASSLVATGPETQYF.

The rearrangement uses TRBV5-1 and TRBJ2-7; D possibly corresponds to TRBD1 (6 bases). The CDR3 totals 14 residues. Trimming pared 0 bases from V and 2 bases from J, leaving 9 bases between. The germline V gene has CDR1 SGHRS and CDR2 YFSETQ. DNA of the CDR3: TGCGCCAGCAGCTTGGGCAGGGGACCCTACGAGCAGTACTTC. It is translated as CASSLGRGPYEQYF.

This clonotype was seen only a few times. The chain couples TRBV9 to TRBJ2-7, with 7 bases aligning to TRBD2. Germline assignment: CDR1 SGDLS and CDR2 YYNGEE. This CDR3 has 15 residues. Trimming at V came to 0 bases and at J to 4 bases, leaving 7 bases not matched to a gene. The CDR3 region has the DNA TGTGCCAGCAGCGTAGAGGGAGGGTTTCCTTACGAGCAGTACTTC. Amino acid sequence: CASSVEGGFPYEQYF.

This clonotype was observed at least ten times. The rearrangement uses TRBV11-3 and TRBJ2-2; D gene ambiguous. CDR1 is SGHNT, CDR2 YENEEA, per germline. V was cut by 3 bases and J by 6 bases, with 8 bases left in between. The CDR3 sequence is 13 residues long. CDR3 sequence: CASSLGLAGELFF. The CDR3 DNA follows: TGTGCCAGCAGCTTGGGGTTGGCCGGGGAGCTGTTTTTT. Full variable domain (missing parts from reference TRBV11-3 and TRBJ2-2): EAGVVQSPRYKIIEKKQPVAFWCNPISGHNTLYWYLQNLGQGPELLIRYENEEAVDDSQLPKDRFSAERLKGVDSTLKIQPAELGDSAVYLCASSLGLAGELFFGEGSRLTVL.

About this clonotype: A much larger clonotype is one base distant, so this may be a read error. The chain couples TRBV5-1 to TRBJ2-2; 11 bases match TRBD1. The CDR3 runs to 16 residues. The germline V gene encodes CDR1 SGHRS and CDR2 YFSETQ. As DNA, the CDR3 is TGCGCCAGCAGCGCCGGACAGGGGGCGAACACCAGGGAGCTGTTTTTT. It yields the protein CASSAGQGANTRELFF.

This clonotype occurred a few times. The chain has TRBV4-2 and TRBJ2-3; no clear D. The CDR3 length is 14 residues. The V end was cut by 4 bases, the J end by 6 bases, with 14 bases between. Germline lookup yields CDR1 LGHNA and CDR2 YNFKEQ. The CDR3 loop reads CASSPRVDLDTQYF. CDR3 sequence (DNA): TGTGCCAGCAGCCCAAGGGTCGACCTCGATACGCAGTATTTT.

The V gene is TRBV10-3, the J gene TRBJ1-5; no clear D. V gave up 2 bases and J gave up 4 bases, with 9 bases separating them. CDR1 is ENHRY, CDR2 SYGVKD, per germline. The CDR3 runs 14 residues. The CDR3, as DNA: TGTGCCATCAGTGAGGGAGAAAAGAATCAGCCCCAGCATTTT. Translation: CAISEGEKNQPQHF.

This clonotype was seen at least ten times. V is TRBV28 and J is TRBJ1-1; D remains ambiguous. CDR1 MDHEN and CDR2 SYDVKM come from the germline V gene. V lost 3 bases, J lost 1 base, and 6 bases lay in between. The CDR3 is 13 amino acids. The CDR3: CASSFRGNTEAFF. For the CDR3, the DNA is TGTGCCAGCAGTTTTCGGGGGAACACTGAAGCTTTCTTT.